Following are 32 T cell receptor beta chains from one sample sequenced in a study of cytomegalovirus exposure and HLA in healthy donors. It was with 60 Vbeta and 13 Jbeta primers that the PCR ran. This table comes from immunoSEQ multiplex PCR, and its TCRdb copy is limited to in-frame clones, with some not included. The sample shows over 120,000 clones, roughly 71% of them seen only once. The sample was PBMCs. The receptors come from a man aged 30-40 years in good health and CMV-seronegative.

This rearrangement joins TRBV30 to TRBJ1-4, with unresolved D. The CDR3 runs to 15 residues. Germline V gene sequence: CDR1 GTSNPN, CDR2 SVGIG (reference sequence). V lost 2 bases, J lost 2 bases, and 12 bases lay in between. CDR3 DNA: TGTGCCTGGAGTATGGGCGGCGGGACTAATGAAAAACTGTTTTTT. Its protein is CAWSMGGGTNEKLFF.

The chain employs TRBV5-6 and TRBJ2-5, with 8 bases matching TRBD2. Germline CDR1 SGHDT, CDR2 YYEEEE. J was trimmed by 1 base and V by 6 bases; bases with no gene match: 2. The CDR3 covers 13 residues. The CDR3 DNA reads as TGTGCCAGCAAACTAGCGGTCCAAGAGACCCAGTACTTC. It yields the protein CASKLAVQETQYF.

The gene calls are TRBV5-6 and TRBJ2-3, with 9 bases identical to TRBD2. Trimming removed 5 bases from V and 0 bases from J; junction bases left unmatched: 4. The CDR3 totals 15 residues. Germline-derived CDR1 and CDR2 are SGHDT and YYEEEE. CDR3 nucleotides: TGTGCCAGCAGGTCGACTAGCGGTAGCACAGATACGCAGTATTTT. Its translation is CASRSTSGSTDTQYF.

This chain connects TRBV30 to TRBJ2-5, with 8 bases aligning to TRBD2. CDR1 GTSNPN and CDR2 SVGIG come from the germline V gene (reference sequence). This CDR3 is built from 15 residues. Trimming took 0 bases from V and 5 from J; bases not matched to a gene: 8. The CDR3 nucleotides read TGTGCCTGGAGTGTAGGTCAGGGACTAGACGAGACCCAGTACTTC. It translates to CAWSVGQGLDETQYF.

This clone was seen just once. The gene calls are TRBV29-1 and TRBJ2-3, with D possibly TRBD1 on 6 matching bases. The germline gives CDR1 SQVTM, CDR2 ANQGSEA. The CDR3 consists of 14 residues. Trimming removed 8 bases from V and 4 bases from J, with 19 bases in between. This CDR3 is CSSRGQGRPDTQYF. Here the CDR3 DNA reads TGCAGCTCCAGGGGTCAGGGGCGGCCAGATACGCAGTATTTT.

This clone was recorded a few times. This chain's CDR3 is CASTLRASGNYEQYF. CDR3 coding DNA: TGTGCCAGCACTCTCCGGGCTAGCGGGAACTACGAGCAGTACTTC. The J gene is TRBJ2-7, the V gene TRBV28, with 9 bases matching TRBD2. CDR1 is MDHEN, CDR2 SYDVKM, per germline. V trimming: 7 bases; J trimming: 3 bases; junction bases outside the gene matches: 10. This CDR3 is 15 amino acids long.

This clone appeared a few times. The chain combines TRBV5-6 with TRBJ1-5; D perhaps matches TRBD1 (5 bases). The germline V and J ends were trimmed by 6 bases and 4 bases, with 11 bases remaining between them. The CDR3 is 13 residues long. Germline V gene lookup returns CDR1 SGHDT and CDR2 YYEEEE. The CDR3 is CASTAGYNQPQHF. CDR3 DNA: TGTGCCAGCACCGCAGGGTATAATCAGCCCCAGCATTTT. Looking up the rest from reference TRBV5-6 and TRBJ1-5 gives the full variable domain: DAGVTQSPTHLIKTRGQQVTLRCSPKSGHDTVSWYQQALGQGPQFIFQYYEEEERQRGNFPDRFSGHQFPNYSSELNVNALLLGDSALYLCASTAGYNQPQHFGDGTRLSIL.

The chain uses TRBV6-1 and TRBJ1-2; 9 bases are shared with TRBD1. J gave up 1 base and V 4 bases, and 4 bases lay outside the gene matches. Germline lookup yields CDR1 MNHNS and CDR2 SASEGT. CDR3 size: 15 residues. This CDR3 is CASSAGTGNNYGYTF. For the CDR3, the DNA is TGTGCCAGCAGTGCCGGGACAGGGAATAACTATGGCTACACCTTC.

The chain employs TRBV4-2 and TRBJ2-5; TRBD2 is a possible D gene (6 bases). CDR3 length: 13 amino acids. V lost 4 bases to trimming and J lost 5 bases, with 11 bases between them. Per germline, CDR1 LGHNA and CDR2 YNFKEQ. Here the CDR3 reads CASSLYSGETQYF. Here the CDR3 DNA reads TGTGCCAGCAGCCTGTATAGCGGCGAGACCCAGTACTTC.

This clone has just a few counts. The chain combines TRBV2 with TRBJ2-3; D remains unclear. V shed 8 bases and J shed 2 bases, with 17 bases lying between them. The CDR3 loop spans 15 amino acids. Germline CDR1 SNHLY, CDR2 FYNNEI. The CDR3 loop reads CASSQFGGATDTQYF. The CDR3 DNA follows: TGTGCCAGCTCTCAATTTGGCGGAGCCACAGATACGCAGTATTTT.

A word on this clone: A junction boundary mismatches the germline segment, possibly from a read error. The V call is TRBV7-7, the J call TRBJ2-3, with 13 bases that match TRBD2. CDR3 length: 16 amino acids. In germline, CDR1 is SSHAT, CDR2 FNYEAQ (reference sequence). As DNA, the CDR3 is TGTGCTAGCAGCTTAGGGACTAGCGGGGGCACAGATACGCAGTATTTT. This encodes CASSLGTSGGTDTQYF. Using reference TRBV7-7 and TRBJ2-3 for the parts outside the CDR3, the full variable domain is GAGVSQSPRYKVTKRGQDVTLRCDPISSHATLYWYQQALGQGPEFLTYFNYEAQPDKSGLPSDRFSAERPEGSISTLTIQRTEQRDSAMYRCASSLGTSGGTDTQYFGPGTRLTVL.

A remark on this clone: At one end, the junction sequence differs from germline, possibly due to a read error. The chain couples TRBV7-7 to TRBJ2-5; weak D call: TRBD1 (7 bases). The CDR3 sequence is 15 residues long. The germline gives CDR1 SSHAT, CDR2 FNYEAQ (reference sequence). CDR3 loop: CASSLGGGGQETQYF. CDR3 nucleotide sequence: TGTGCTAGCAGCTTAGGAGGGGGCGGACAAGAGACCCAGTACTTC.

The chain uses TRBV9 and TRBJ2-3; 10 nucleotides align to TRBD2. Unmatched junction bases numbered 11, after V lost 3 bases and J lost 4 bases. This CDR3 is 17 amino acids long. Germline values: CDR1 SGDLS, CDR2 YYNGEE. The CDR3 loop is CASSDRASGSSADTQYF. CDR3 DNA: TGTGCCAGCAGCGACAGAGCTAGCGGGAGTAGTGCAGATACGCAGTATTTT.

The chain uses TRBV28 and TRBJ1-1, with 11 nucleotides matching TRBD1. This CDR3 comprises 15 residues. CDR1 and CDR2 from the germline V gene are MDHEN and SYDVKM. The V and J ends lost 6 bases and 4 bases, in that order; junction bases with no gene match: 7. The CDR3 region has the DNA TGTGCCAGCAGCCATGGACAGGGGGCCGGCACTGAAGCTTTCTTT. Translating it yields CASSHGQGAGTEAFF.

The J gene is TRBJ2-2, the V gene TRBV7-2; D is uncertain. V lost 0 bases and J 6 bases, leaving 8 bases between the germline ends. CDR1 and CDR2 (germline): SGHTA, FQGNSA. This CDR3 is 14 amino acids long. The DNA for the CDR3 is TGTGCCAGCAGCTTAGCGATTGCAGCCGGGGAGCTGTTTTTT. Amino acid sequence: CASSLAIAAGELFF.

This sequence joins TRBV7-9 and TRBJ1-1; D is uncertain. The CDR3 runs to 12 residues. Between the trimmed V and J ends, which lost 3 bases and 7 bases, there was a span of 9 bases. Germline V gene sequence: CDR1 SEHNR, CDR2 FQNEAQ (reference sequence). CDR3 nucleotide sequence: TGTGCCAGCAGCTTCGATCCGGTTGAAGCTTTCTTT. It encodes CASSFDPVEAFF. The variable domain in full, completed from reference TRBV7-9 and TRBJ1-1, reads DTGVSQNPRHKITKRGQNVTFRCDPISEHNRLYWYRQTLGQGPEFLTYFQNEAQLEKSRLLSDRFSAERPKGSFSTLEIQRTEQGDSAMYLCASSFDPVEAFFGQGTRLTVV.

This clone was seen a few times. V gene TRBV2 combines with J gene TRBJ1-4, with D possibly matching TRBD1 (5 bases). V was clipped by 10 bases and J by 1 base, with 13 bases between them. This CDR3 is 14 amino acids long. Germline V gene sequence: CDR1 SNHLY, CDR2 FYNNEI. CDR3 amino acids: CAKRRDETNEKLFF. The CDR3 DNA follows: TGTGCCAAAAGGAGGGACGAAACTAATGAAAAACTGTTTTTT. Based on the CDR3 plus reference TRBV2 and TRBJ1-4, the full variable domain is EPEVTQTPSHQVTQMGQEVILRCVPISNHLYFYWYRQILGQKVEFLVSFYNNEISEKSEIFDDQFSVERPDGSNFTLKIRSTKLEDSAMYFCAKRRDETNEKLFFGSGTQLSVL.

This chain's CDR3 is CASTFSEVEPQHF. CDR3 in DNA: TGTGCCAGCACCTTCAGCGAGGTTGAGCCCCAGCATTTT. The rearrangement joins TRBV6-1 to TRBJ1-5; unclear D gene. The CDR3 has 13 residues. V was cut by 7 bases and J by 8 bases, with 15 bases left in between. Per the germline V gene, CDR1 is MNHNS and CDR2 is SASEGT.

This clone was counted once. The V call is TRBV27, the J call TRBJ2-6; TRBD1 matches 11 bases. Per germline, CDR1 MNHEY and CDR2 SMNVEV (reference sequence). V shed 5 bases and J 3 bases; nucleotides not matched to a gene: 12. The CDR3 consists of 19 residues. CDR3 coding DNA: TGTGCCAGCAGTCCCCGGTTCGGACAGGGGGCGCATGGGGCCAACGTCCTGACTTTC. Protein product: CASSPRFGQGAHGANVLTF. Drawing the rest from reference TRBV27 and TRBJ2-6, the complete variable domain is EAQVTQNPRYLITVTGKKLTVTCSQNMNHEYMSWYRQDPGLGLRQIYYSMNVEVTDKGDVPEGYKVSRKEKRNFPLILESPSPNQTSLYFCASSPRFGQGAHGANVLTFGAGSRLTVL.

The CDR3 sequence: CASSPTEGVGQPQHF. The CDR3, as DNA: TGCGCCAGCAGCCCGACCGAAGGGGTTGGTCAGCCCCAGCATTTT. The chain joins TRBV4-1 to TRBJ1-5; tentatively, D is TRBD1 (5 bases). V was shortened by 4 bases and J by 6 bases, with 16 bases between the two germline ends. The germline gives CDR1 MGHRA, CDR2 YSYEKL. This CDR3 region has 15 residues.

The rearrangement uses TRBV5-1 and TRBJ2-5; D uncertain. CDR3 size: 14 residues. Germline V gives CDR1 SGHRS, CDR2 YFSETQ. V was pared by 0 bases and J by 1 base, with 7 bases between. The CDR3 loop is CASSLVVSQETQYF. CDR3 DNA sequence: TGCGCCAGCAGCTTGGTGGTCAGCCAAGAGACCCAGTACTTC.

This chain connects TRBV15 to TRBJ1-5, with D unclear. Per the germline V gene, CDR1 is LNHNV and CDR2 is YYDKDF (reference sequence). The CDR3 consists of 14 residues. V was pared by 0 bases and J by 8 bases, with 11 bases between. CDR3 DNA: TGTGCCACCAGCAGAGACCAGGATGGCGAGCCCCAGCATTTT. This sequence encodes CATSRDQDGEPQHF.

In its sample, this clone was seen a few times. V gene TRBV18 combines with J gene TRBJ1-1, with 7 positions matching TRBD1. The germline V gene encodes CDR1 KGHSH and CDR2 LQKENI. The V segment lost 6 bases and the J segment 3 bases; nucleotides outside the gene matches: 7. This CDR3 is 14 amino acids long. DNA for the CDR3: TGTGCCAGCTCCTGGGGCAGGGGGGACACTGAAGCTTTCTTT. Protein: CASSWGRGDTEAFF.

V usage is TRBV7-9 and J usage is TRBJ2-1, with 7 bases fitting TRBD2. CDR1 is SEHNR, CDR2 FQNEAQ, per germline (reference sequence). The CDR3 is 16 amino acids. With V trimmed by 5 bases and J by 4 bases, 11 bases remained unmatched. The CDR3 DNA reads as TGTGCCAGCAGCCACGGCGGGGGAGGGCCATACAATGAGCAGTTCTTC. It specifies CASSHGGGGPYNEQFF.

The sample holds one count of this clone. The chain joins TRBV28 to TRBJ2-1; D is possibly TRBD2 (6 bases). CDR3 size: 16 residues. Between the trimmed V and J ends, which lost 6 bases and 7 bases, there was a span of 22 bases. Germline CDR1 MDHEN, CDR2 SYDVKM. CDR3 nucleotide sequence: TGTGCCAGCAGCCACCGAGGAGGGGTAATCGAAAATGAGCAGTTCTTC. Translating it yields CASSHRGGVIENEQFF.

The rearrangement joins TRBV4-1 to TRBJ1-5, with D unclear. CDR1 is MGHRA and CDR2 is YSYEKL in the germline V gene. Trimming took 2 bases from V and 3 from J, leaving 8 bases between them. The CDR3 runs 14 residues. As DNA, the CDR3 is TGCGCCAGCAGCCAACGGTCTACCAATCAGCCCCAGCATTTT. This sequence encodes CASSQRSTNQPQHF.

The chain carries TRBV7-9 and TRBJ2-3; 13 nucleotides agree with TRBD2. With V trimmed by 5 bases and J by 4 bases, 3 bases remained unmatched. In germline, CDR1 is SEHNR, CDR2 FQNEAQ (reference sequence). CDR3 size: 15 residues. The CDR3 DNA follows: TGTGCCAGCAGCACAGGGACTAGCGGGGCAGATACGCAGTATTTT. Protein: CASSTGTSGADTQYF.

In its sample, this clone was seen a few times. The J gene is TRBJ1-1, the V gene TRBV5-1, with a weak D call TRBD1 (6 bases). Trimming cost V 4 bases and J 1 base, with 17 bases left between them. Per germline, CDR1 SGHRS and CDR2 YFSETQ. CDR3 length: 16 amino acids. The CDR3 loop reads CASSPQGPDRNTEAFF. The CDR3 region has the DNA TGCGCCAGCAGCCCCCAGGGGCCAGACAGGAACACTGAAGCTTTCTTT.

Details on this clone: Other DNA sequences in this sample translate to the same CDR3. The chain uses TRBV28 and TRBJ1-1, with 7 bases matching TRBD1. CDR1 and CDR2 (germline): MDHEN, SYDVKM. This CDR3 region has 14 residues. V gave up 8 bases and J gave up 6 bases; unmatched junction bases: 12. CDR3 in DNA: TGTGCCAGCTATTCTTATCGAGGGGGCCCTGAAGCTTTCTTT. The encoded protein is CASYSYRGGPEAFF.

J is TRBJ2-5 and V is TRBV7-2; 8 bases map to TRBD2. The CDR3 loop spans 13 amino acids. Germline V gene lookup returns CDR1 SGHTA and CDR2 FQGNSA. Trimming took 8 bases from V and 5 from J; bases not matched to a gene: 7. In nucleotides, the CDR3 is TGTGCCAGCCAGCGGGGGACAATGGAGACCCAGTACTTC. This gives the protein CASQRGTMETQYF.

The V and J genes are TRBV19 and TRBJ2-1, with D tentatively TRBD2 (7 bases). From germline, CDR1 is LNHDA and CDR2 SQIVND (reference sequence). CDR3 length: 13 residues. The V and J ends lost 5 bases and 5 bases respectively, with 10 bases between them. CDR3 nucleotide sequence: TGTGCCAGTAGTCGGGGGGCTAACAATGAGCAGTTCTTC. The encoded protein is CASSRGANNEQFF.

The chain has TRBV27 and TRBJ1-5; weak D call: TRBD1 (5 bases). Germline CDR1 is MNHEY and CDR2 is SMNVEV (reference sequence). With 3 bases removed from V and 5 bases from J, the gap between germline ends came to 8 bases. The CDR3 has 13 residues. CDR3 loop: CASSFREYQPQHF. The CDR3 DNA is TGTGCCAGCAGTTTCAGGGAATATCAGCCCCAGCATTTT.